This TCR beta chain was obtained from a study of breast tumors, draining lymph nodes, adjacent tissues. This clonotype showed up many times. Its antigen is undetermined. Samples came from axillary lymph nodes draining the breast cancer. Via MiXCR, TCRdb re-called the multiplex PCR reads, giving one row per CDR3 protein. This sample has under 150,000 distinct CDR3 sequences; about a fifth occur once, and the top ten carry more than 2.5%. The CDR3 totals 14 residues. In germline, CDR1 is MNHEY, CDR2 SMNVEV (reference sequence). V gave up 2 bases and J gave up 3 bases, with 5 bases separating them. Notes on the study in general: Tumor T cell lymph node origin was a supported hypothesis, not proven. Tumor TCR diversity was below lymph nodes but above nontumor tissue.

The chain uses TRBV27 and TRBJ2-6; D is unresolved. The TCR was taken from a female donor with breast cancer. Some clones in this sample may be carry-over from other donors' samples. Sample: axillary lymph node tissue. The CDR3 protein is CASSLTGGANVLTF. In DNA, the CDR3 is TGTGCCAGCAGTTTAACGGGTGGGGCCAACGTCCTGACTTTC.